Shown below are 24 T cell receptor beta chains from a single sample sequenced in a study of T cell clones after liver transplantation. Using immunoSEQ multiplex PCR, the repertoire was profiled, and TCRdb retains in-frame clones only, with some absent. The table lists fewer than 20,000 clones, approximately 92% of them singletons. The material sequenced was CD8+ T cells from blood, taken around 45 months after liver transplant. These receptors all stem from a human patient who received a liver transplant. Some T cells may be provided by the graft donor.

About this clone: A single base separates this from a much larger clone, so it may be a read error. The chain combines TRBV27 with TRBJ2-7, with 9 bases fitting TRBD1. Germline assignment: CDR1 MNHEY and CDR2 SMNVEV (reference sequence). V lost 3 bases, J lost 2 bases, and 2 bases stayed unmatched. The CDR3 has 14 amino acids. CDR3 sequence reads: CASSFGTGPYEQYF. The CDR3 DNA is TGTGCCAGCAGTTTTGGGACAGGGCCCTACGAGCAGTACTTC.

In its sample, this clone was seen once. V usage is TRBV28 and J usage is TRBJ1-2; 8 bases match TRBD1. Germline V gene lookup returns CDR1 MDHEN and CDR2 SYDVKM. The CDR3 runs 12 residues. V was pared by 6 bases and J by 6 bases, with 3 bases of the junction left unmatched. This chain's CDR3 is CASREQGDGYTF. In nucleotides, the CDR3 is TGTGCCAGCAGAGAACAGGGGGATGGCTACACCTTC.

The table lists this clone with a few counts. The chain employs TRBV9 and TRBJ2-2; D is possibly TRBD2 (6 bases). The length of the CDR3 is 16 residues. The V end lost 3 bases, the J end lost 5 bases, and 17 bases lay between the germline ends. The germline V gene has CDR1 SGDLS and CDR2 YYNGEE. The DNA of the CDR3 is TGTGCCAGCAGCGCCCCCCGGGAGAGGGATACCGGGGAGCTGTTTTTT. It is translated as CASSAPRERDTGELFF. Based on the CDR3 plus reference TRBV9 and TRBJ2-2, the full variable domain is DSGVTQTPKHLITATGQRVTLRCSPRSGDLSVYWYQQSLDQGLQFLIQYYNGEERAKGNILERFSAQQFPDLHSELNLSSLELGDSALYFCASSAPRERDTGELFFGEGSRLTVL.

The CDR3 bases are TGTGCCAGCAGCCTGACGAGGGACTATGGCTACACCTTC. Translating it yields CASSLTRDYGYTF. The rearrangement uses TRBV27 and TRBJ1-2; D is undetermined. Per germline, CDR1 MNHEY and CDR2 SMNVEV (reference sequence). Between the trimmed V and J ends, which lost 6 bases and 3 bases, there was a span of 11 bases. This CDR3 is 13 amino acids long.

This clone is a singleton in its sample. The J gene is TRBJ2-5, the V gene TRBV11-3; 7 bases match TRBD1. CDR3 length: 15 amino acids. In germline, CDR1 is SGHNT, CDR2 YENEEA. After removal of 4 bases from V and 5 bases from J, the junction contained 10 bases not matched to a gene. The CDR3 region has the DNA TGTGCCAGCAGCTCTTACAGGGGAGATCAGGAGACCCAGTACTTC. Amino acids: CASSSYRGDQETQYF.

This chain uses TRBV14 with TRBJ2-7; no clear D. The CDR3 sequence is 14 residues long. Germline lookup yields CDR1 SGHDN and CDR2 FVKESK. The germline V and J ends were trimmed by 4 bases and 4 bases, with 14 bases remaining between them. CDR3 protein: CASSPGQTSYEQYF. The CDR3 nucleotides read TGTGCCAGCAGCCCGGGCCAAACTTCTTACGAGCAGTACTTC.

Judged by abundance, this clone is medium-sized (0.01 to 0.1%). The chain couples TRBV4-1 to TRBJ1-1; D is unclear. CDR1 and CDR2 (germline): MGHRA, YSYEKL. Deletions cut 0 bases from V and 9 bases from J, with 11 bases between. The CDR3 contains 13 residues. The CDR3 region has the DNA TGCGCCAGCAGCCAAGACAGCGCCCTACAAGCTTTCTTT. Translating it yields CASSQDSALQAFF.

The chain has TRBV13 and TRBJ2-7; 14 bases fit TRBD2. The CDR3 totals 16 residues. Germline assignment: CDR1 PRHDT and CDR2 FYEKMQ (reference sequence). V lost 4 bases to trimming and J lost 2 bases; unmatched junction nucleotides: 4. CDR3 sequence: CASSSLGLAGAYEQYF. The CDR3, as DNA: TGTGCCAGCAGCTCCCTGGGACTAGCGGGAGCCTACGAGCAGTACTTC.

The V and J genes are TRBV28 and TRBJ2-7, with D possibly being TRBD2 (7 bases). The V gene lost 6 bases and the J gene lost 0 bases, with 21 bases spanning the gap. The CDR3 runs 17 residues. Looked up from germline, CDR1 is MDHEN and CDR2 is SYDVKM. The CDR3 here is CASRASIRGGSSYEQYF. The DNA for the CDR3 is TGTGCCAGCAGGGCCTCCATTAGGGGGGGAAGCTCCTACGAGCAGTACTTC.

This clone was seen more than once but under ten times. J is TRBJ1-4 and V is TRBV27; D is uncertain. Germline CDR1 and CDR2: MNHEY and SMNVEV (reference sequence). There are 15 residues in the CDR3. V lost 5 bases, J lost 7 bases, and 17 bases lay in between. The CDR3 reads CASSPPGVLREKLFF. CDR3 DNA: TGTGCCAGCAGTCCCCCCGGGGTTCTACGTGAAAAACTGTTTTTT.

The rearrangement uses TRBV27 and TRBJ2-2; 10 bases line up with TRBD2. J gave up 7 bases and V 9 bases, and 8 bases lay outside the gene matches. Germline V gene sequence: CDR1 MNHEY, CDR2 SMNVEV (reference sequence). The CDR3 totals 14 residues. DNA for the CDR3: TGTGCCAGTACTCCTAGCGGGAGCATCGGGGAGCTGTTTTTT. This sequence encodes CASTPSGSIGELFF.

The V gene is TRBV28, the J gene TRBJ1-1, with D unresolved. The CDR3 runs to 15 residues. The ends were cut back, 5 bases at V and 0 bases at J, with 13 bases in the middle. The germline gives CDR1 MDHEN, CDR2 SYDVKM. The CDR3: CASSPLEGMNTEAFF. CDR3 DNA: TGTGCCAGCAGTCCCCTTGAGGGAATGAACACTGAAGCTTTCTTT.

This clone was counted a single time. This chain uses TRBV7-8 with TRBJ2-1; unclear D gene. The V end lost 1 base, the J end lost 1 base, and 8 bases lay between the germline ends. Germline V gene sequence: CDR1 SGHVS, CDR2 FQNEAQ. This CDR3 has 15 residues. CDR3 DNA sequence: TGTGCCAGCAGCTTAGACGGCGCGTCCTACAATGAGCAGTTCTTC. Translation gives CASSLDGASYNEQFF.

V and J are TRBV27 and TRBJ1-1; possibly TRBD1 for D (6 bases). Germline V gives CDR1 MNHEY, CDR2 SMNVEV (reference sequence). Trimming removed 5 bases at V and 4 bases at J, with 17 bases between. CDR3 length: 15 amino acids. The CDR3 region has the DNA TGTGCCAGCAGTCCGCTACAGGGTTTAGGCACTGAAGCTTTCTTT. Translated, it gives CASSPLQGLGTEAFF.

CDR3 amino acids: CASSLPGVLIDEQYF. CDR3 sequence (DNA): TGTGCCAGCAGTTTGCCGGGCGTTTTGATTGACGAGCAGTACTTC. The chain joins TRBV27 to TRBJ2-7; D is unresolved. This CDR3 spans 15 amino acids. CDR1 is MNHEY, CDR2 SMNVEV, per germline (reference sequence). With 3 bases removed from V and 5 bases from J, the gap between germline ends came to 17 bases.

This chain joins TRBV4-2 and TRBJ2-3, with D unresolved. Trimming removed 0 bases from V and 3 bases from J, with 13 bases in between. The germline V gene encodes CDR1 LGHNA and CDR2 YNFKEQ. This CDR3 spans 16 amino acids. The CDR3 here is CASSQDYTGETDTQYF. CDR3 sequence (DNA): TGTGCCAGCAGCCAAGACTACACCGGCGAGACAGATACGCAGTATTTT.

The rearrangement joins TRBV19 to TRBJ2-1; D gene unclear. V was shortened by 0 bases and J by 7 bases, with 7 bases between the two germline ends. This CDR3 is 13 amino acids long. The germline V gene encodes CDR1 LNHDA and CDR2 SQIVND (reference sequence). This chain's CDR3 is CASSIDAKNEQFF. As DNA, the CDR3 is TGTGCCAGTAGTATAGATGCGAAGAATGAGCAGTTCTTC.

V and J are TRBV27 and TRBJ1-3; 7 bases agree with TRBD1. The junction had 9 bases not matched to a gene; V was cut back by 4 bases and J by 3 bases. Germline V CDR1 and CDR2: MNHEY, SMNVEV (reference sequence). The CDR3 is 16 amino acids. The CDR3 nucleotides read TGTGCCAGCAGTTCCCGGGGAGGGGGCAGTGGAAACACCATATATTTT. Encoded protein: CASSSRGGGSGNTIYF.

V usage is TRBV28 and J usage is TRBJ2-2; TRBD2 might be the D (5 bases). The V and J ends lost 2 bases and 5 bases respectively, with 9 bases between them. The germline V gene encodes CDR1 MDHEN and CDR2 SYDVKM. This CDR3 spans 14 amino acids. CDR3 in DNA: TGTGCCAGCAGTTTAAGGCGGGTAACCGGGGAGCTGTTTTTT. Translation: CASSLRRVTGELFF. The full variable domain, rest sourced from reference TRBV28 and TRBJ2-2, is DVKVTQSSRYLVKRTGEKVFLECVQDMDHENMFWYRQDPGLGLRLIYFSYDVKMKEKGDIPEGYSVSREKKERFSLILESASTNQTSMYLCASSLRRVTGELFFGEGSRLTVL.

The J gene is TRBJ2-7, the V gene TRBV5-1; D may be TRBD2 (6 bases). Trimming took 6 bases from V and 4 from J, leaving 17 bases between them. There are 14 residues in the CDR3. Germline V lookup: CDR1 SGHRS, CDR2 YFSETQ. The CDR3 loop reads CASNPIHGGYEQYF. The CDR3 DNA reads as TGCGCCAGCAATCCCATCCATGGGGGGTACGAGCAGTACTTC.

The chain is built from TRBV19 and TRBJ2-7, with D maybe TRBD1 (5 bases). The length of the CDR3 is 13 residues. The V and J ends lost 5 bases and 3 bases respectively, with 11 bases between them. In germline, CDR1 is LNHDA, CDR2 SQIVND (reference sequence). The CDR3: CASSLSQGYEQYF. CDR3 bases: TGTGCCAGTAGTCTGTCGCAGGGCTACGAGCAGTACTTC.

The chain joins TRBV6-6 to TRBJ2-2; the D is unclear. Trimming removed 3 bases from V and 3 bases from J, with 5 bases in between. This CDR3 is built from 13 residues. Germline lookup yields CDR1 MNHNY and CDR2 SVGAGI (reference sequence). The CDR3 bases are TGTGCCAGCAGTTATCAGTACACCGGGGAGCTGTTTTTT. Translation: CASSYQYTGELFF.

This clone was recorded only once. The chain combines TRBV11-2 with TRBJ2-2, with D perhaps matching TRBD1 (5 bases). The CDR3 is 15 amino acids. Germline V CDR1 and CDR2: SGHAT, FQNNGV. V was cut by 2 bases and J by 7 bases, with 14 bases left in between. CDR3 coding DNA: TGTGCCAGCAGCTTATTTGCCAGGGCGGACGGGGAGCTGTTTTTT. Translation: CASSLFARADGELFF. The variable domain in full, completed from reference TRBV11-2 and TRBJ2-2, reads EAGVAQSPRYKIIEKRQSVAFWCNPISGHATLYWYQQILGQGPKLLIQFQNNGVVDDSQLPKDRFSAERLKGVDSTLKIQPAKLEDSAVYLCASSLFARADGELFFGEGSRLTVL.

The rearrangement joins TRBV4-1 to TRBJ1-2; D is undetermined. The CDR3 is 13 amino acids. Trimming pared 3 bases from V and 6 bases from J, leaving 11 bases between. Germline V gene lookup returns CDR1 MGHRA and CDR2 YSYEKL. In DNA, the CDR3 is TGCGCCAGCAGCCAGCCCGCCGAGGATGGCTACACCTTC. Amino acid sequence: CASSQPAEDGYTF.